A selection of T cell receptor beta chains follows, all from one sample in a study of T cell responses to AZD1222 COVID-19 vaccine. TCRdb's copy holds only in-frame clones and misses some; the assay was immunoSEQ multiplex PCR. The sample has about 120,000 clones, about 85% seen once. The specimen comprised peripheral blood, sampled 28 days after the second AZD1222 dose. These receptors all stem from an adult who received the AZD1222 COVID-19 vaccine. The CDR3 runs from the conserved cysteine through the conserved F or W. A D gene is named only where the DNA matches it firmly. A row's size may be missing; if present it is once, few, many or a size class.

TRBV20-1	TRBD2	few	TRBJ2-7	TGCAGTGCTAGTCCTAGCGGGGGGAACTACGAGCAGTACTTC	CSASPSGGNYEQYF
TRBV6-5	.	.	TRBJ2-6	TGTGCCGGAAGACATATCTCTGGGGCCAACGTCCTGACTTTC	CAGRHISGANVLTF
TRBV29-1	.	once	TRBJ1-1	TGCAGCGTTGAGCGGCAGGCTAACACTGAAGCTTTCTTT	CSVERQANTEAFF
TRBV5-5	.	few	TRBJ2-3	TGTGCCAGCAGCTTGAGCTATATAGATACGCAGTATTTT	CASSLSYIDTQYF
TRBV19	.	once	TRBJ1-5	TGTGCCAGTAGTATAGGGGGTCATAGCAATCAGCCCCAGCATTTT	CASSIGGHSNQPQHF
TRBV19	TRBD2	.	TRBJ2-1	TGTGCCAGTAGCTTCTCGTCTAGCGGGGGCAATGAGCAGTTCTTC	CASSFSSSGGNEQFF
TRBV18	.	.	TRBJ1-3	TGTGCCAGCTCACCCGAGAACTCTGGAAACACCATATATTTT	CASSPENSGNTIYF
TRBV7-8	.	.	TRBJ2-1	TGTGCCAGCAGCTTTTATAGGTTTGGGGGATACAATGAGCAGTTCTTC	CASSFYRFGGYNEQFF
TRBV6-5	TRBD1	.	TRBJ1-2	TGTGCCAGCAGTTATGGGGGACAGGGTCTTGGCTACACCTTC	CASSYGGQGLGYTF
TRBV5-1	.	.	TRBJ2-3	TGCGCCAGCAGCTTGGTACAGGGAGCCACAGATACGCAGTATTTT	CASSLVQGATDTQYF
TRBV4-3	.	.	TRBJ1-2	TGCGCCAGCAGCGGGGTAGGGGTGGACTATGGCTACACCTTC	CASSGVGVDYGYTF
TRBV28	.	.	TRBJ1-1	TGTGCCAGCAGTCCCCGGGGAGGGGGTTTCAGGAACACTGAAGCTTTCTTT	CASSPRGGGFRNTEAFF
TRBV6-2/TRBV6-3	.	.	TRBJ1-3	TGTGCCAGCAGCTCCGACAGGCCAAGCTCTGGAAACACCATATATTTT	CASSSDRPSSGNTIYF
TRBV3-1/TRBV3-2	.	.	TRBJ1-4	TGTGCCAGCAGTCCCGTACAGGGCTTAGGTGAAAAACTGTTTTTT	CASSPVQGLGEKLFF
TRBV10-3	.	.	TRBJ1-2	TGTGCCATCAGTGAGTCGACAGGTTTTAACTATGGCTACACCTTC	CAISESTGFNYGYTF
TRBV3-1/TRBV3-2	.	.	TRBJ1-2	TGTGCCAGCAGCCAAGATCCATCCGGGTATGGCTACACCTTC	CASSQDPSGYGYTF
TRBV19	.	.	TRBJ1-2	TGTGCCAGTAGTATAGCAGCGGCAAGGGGCTACACCTTC	CASSIAAARGYTF
TRBV18	.	.	TRBJ2-2	TGTGCCAGCTCTCCCCGGGACGGAATCACCGGGGAGCTGTTTTTT	CASSPRDGITGELFF
TRBV2	.	.	TRBJ1-5	TGTGCCAGCAGTTTCACAGGGCTCAATCAGCCCCAGCATTTT	CASSFTGLNQPQHF
TRBV5-1	.	.	TRBJ2-2	TGCGCCAGCAGTATATTGGCAGGGCGCACCGGGGAGCTGTTTTTT	CASSILAGRTGELFF
TRBV9	.	.	TRBJ1-2	TGTGCCAGCAGCGTAGCGGGGGCTGCCTATGGCTACACCTTC	CASSVAGAAYGYTF
TRBV11-3	.	.	TRBJ2-3	TGTGCCAGCAGCGAGGGGTTCCCCGACTCAGATACGCAGTATTTT	CASSEGFPDSDTQYF
TRBV6-2/TRBV6-3	.	.	TRBJ1-4	TGTGCCAGCAGTTACGTTCTAGGGGACTACAATGAAAAACTGTTTTTT	CASSYVLGDYNEKLFF
TRBV7-2	TRBD2	.	TRBJ2-7	TGTGCCAGCAGCTCACGCCGACTAGCGGGGGGGGCCTACGAGCAGTACTTC	CASSSRRLAGGAYEQYF
TRBV28	.	few	TRBJ2-1	TGTGCCAGCAGTTTGGTGCAGGGCACCCGGGAGCAGTTCTTC	CASSLVQGTREQFF
TRBV7-9	TRBD2	.	TRBJ2-3	TGTGCCAGCAGCCTCCGGGGGGGCCTGGATACGCAGTATTTT	CASSLRGGLDTQYF
TRBV27	.	.	TRBJ1-5	TGTGCCAGCAGTTCTGGGGCTAACCTAAATCAGCCCCAGCATTTT	CASSSGANLNQPQHF
TRBV12-3/TRBV12-4	TRBD1	.	TRBJ1-4	TGTGCCAGCAGGGGACAGGGGCGCGAAAAACTGTTTTTT	CASRGQGREKLFF
TRBV4-3	.	many	TRBJ1-2	TGCGCCAGCAGCGCGAACGGCCTGACCAACTATGGCTACACCTTC	CASSANGLTNYGYTF
TRBV7-8	.	.	TRBJ1-5	TGTGCCAGCAGCCGCGGGGGCAATCAGCCCCAGCATTTT	CASSRGGNQPQHF
TRBV9	.	.	TRBJ2-1	TGTGCCAGCAGCGTAGAAGACGGGGAGCAGTTCTTC	CASSVEDGEQFF
TRBV19	.	.	TRBJ1-4	TGTGCCAGTAGTCCCGGGGCAACTAATGAAAAACTGTTTTTT	CASSPGATNEKLFF
TRBV19	.	.	TRBJ2-6	TGTGCCAGTAGTCAGGTCGCAGGGGCTGGGGCCAACGTCCTGACTTTC	CASSQVAGAGANVLTF
TRBV6-2/TRBV6-3	.	.	TRBJ1-1	TGTGCCAGCAGTTACTCCACTTGGGATGAAGCTTTCTTT	CASSYSTWDEAFF
TRBV2	.	.	TRBJ2-5	TGTGCCAGCAGTGTGGCCAGTAATCAGGAGACCCAGTACTTC	CASSVASNQETQYF
TRBV11-2	.	.	TRBJ2-7	TGTGCCAGCAGCCGCGACGTACGATCTTCCTACGAGCAGTACTTC	CASSRDVRSSYEQYF
TRBV5-1	TRBD1	.	TRBJ1-4	TGCGCCAGCAGCTTGGAGGGGGCGATCAATGAAAAACTGTTTTTT	CASSLEGAINEKLFF
TRBV19	.	.	TRBJ1-1	TGTGCCAGTAGTAGGCTCCGGGACCCGACTAGGACTGAAGCTTTCTTT	CASSRLRDPTRTEAFF
TRBV7-8	.	.	TRBJ2-1	TGTGCCAGCAGCTTATCGCCGCAGGCCAATGAGCAGTTCTTC	CASSLSPQANEQFF
TRBV10-3	TRBD2	.	TRBJ2-2	TGTGCCATCAGGAGCGGGGCGGCCGGGGAGCTGTTTTTT	CAIRSGAAGELFF
TRBV5-6	TRBD1	.	TRBJ1-6	TGTGCCAGCAGCCCAGGGACAGGGTATTCCTATAATTCACCCCTCCACTTT	CASSPGTGYSYNSPLHF
TRBV19	.	.	TRBJ1-2	TGTGCCAGTAACGTAAGGGGCGATGGCTACACCTTC	CASNVRGDGYTF
TRBV6-6	.	.	TRBJ1-5	TGTGCCAGCAGTTTACTAACCGGCGCAAATCAGCCCCAGCATTTT	CASSLLTGANQPQHF
TRBV6-2/TRBV6-3	.	.	TRBJ1-5	TGTGCCAGCAGTTACTGGTCCAATCAGCCCCAGCATTTT	CASSYWSNQPQHF
TRBV20-1	.	.	TRBJ1-1	TGCAGTGCTAGTATTGGGATAATGAACACTGAAGCTTTCTTT	CSASIGIMNTEAFF
TRBV6-5	.	.	TRBJ1-5	TGTGCCAGCAGTTACTCCAGGGGTGGGTATCAGCCCCAGCATTTT	CASSYSRGGYQPQHF
TRBV6-5	TRBD1	.	TRBJ1-4	TGTGCCAGCAGGACCCTGGACAGGGCTAATGAAAAACTGTTTTTT	CASRTLDRANEKLFF
TRBV7-9	.	.	TRBJ2-3	TGTGCCAGCAGCCCGGTCTTGGGCCCAGATACGCAGTATTTT	CASSPVLGPDTQYF
TRBV6-5	TRBD2	.	TRBJ2-1	TGTGCCAGCACCTATGGGGGGGAGGGGTTCTTC	CASTYGGEGFF